This TCR beta chain was identified in a study of blood T cell repertoires in COVID-19. At the level of the study: There were acute and convalescent COVID-19 samples, and they came from the United States, Italy and Spain. Sample material is recorded as cDNA or gDNA derived from T cells, B-cell-depleted T cells, or PBMCs.

Germline CDR1 and CDR2: LNHNV and YYDKDF (reference sequence). V gave up 3 bases and J gave up 0 bases; unmatched junction bases: 7. This CDR3 is 17 amino acids long. While infection was still active, Seattle patients were enrolled and then followed longitudinally. As processed by the authors: Reference gene primer amplification yielded estimated nucleated cell counts. Method: immunoSEQ multiplex PCR; TCRdb's copy keeps in-frame clones and lacks some. V, J and clone size are those of that table, while D and trimming were read from the DNA. The sample lists some 260,000 clones, about 87% occurring once.

The V call is TRBV15, the J call TRBJ1-5, with 8 positions matching TRBD1. This receptor was taken from a young woman with COVID-19, enrolled during active disease. Sequenced input: peripheral blood. The CDR3 DNA follows: TGTGCCACCAGCAGCCCGGACAGGGCTGATAGCAATCAGCCCCAGCATTTT. This translates into CATSSPDRADSNQPQHF.